This TCR beta chain was sequenced during a study of CD8 T cells in Susac syndrome. It was healthy donors who served as the controls, matched for age and sex. TEMRA cells were FACS-enriched and CD8+ and CD4+ T cells negatively isolated. This CDR3 is built from 14 residues. V gave up 0 bases and J gave up 5 bases, with 14 bases separating them. The germline V gene encodes CDR1 DFQATT and CDR2 SNEGSKA (reference sequence). The RNA input was about 0.45 to 1 ug, and it was reverse transcribed with random hexamers. An immunoSEQ multiplex PCR amplified TCR beta CDR3 over 54 Vbeta and 13 Jbeta. One entry per CDR3 protein, called by TCRdb with MiXCR from the immunoSEQ multiplex PCR reads. The sample includes about 80,000 distinct CDR3 sequences, 94% of them seen just once.

The J gene is TRBJ2-7, the V gene TRBV20-1, with D perhaps TRBD1 (6 bases). The specimen was CD8+ T cells from PBMCs. The sequence was obtained from a human donor in good health. The chain's CDR3 is CSARDHLSGDEQYV. The CDR3 nucleotides are TGCAGTGCTAGAGATCATCTCTCAGGGGACGAGCAGTACGTC.